The next 29 T cell receptor beta chains were all read from a single sample in a study of blood T cell repertoires in COVID-19. Using immunoSEQ multiplex PCR, the repertoire was profiled, and TCRdb retains in-frame clones only, with some absent. The table records some 21,000 clones, roughly 85% of them present only once. Sequencing was done on a sample of peripheral blood. The receptors here all came from a human donor with active COVID-19. The donor label of this sample is uncertain.

This chain connects TRBV7-3 to TRBJ2-1; 10 nucleotides line up with TRBD2. The CDR3 is 16 amino acids. The germline CDR1 and CDR2 sequences are SGHTA and FQGTGA. With V trimmed by 2 bases and J by 8 bases, 9 bases remained unmatched. In nucleotides, the CDR3 is TGTGCCAGCAGCTTAGAGGGTAGCGGGAGGATTTATGAGCAGTTCTTC. It encodes CASSLEGSGRIYEQFF.

This clone was seen just once. V usage is TRBV11-2 and J usage is TRBJ1-1; no reliable D call. CDR3 length: 13 residues. Germline CDR1 SGHAT, CDR2 FQNNGV. Deletions cut 3 bases from V and 4 bases from J, with 9 bases between. The CDR3 here is CASSLERSTEAFF. CDR3 coding DNA: TGTGCCAGCAGCTTGGAGAGGAGCACTGAAGCTTTCTTT. The full variable domain, completed using reference TRBV11-2 and TRBJ1-1, is EAGVAQSPRYKIIEKRQSVAFWCNPISGHATLYWYQQILGQGPKLLIQFQNNGVVDDSQLPKDRFSAERLKGVDSTLKIQPAKLEDSAVYLCASSLERSTEAFFGQGTRLTVV.

In the case of this clone: The conserved phenylalanine or tryptophan is not found at the CDR3 terminus, so this likely reflects a read error. No DNA is shown, since the ends of the CDR3 on it are uncertain; the CDR3 is the one TCRdb lists. V is TRBV28 and J is TRBJ1-5. The CDR3 adds up to 11 amino acids, both ends counted. Germline V gene sequence: CDR1 MDHEN, CDR2 SYDVKM. CDR3 region: CASSSPFGDSL.

The CDR3 DNA follows: TGTGCCAGCAGCGAAGGGACTAGCGGGAAGGGTGAGCAGTTCTTC. Its translation is CASSEGTSGKGEQFF. This chain uses TRBV9 with TRBJ2-1, with TRBD2 matching over 13 bases. J lost 9 bases, V lost 3 bases, and 6 bases had no gene match. This CDR3 contains 15 residues. Germline CDR1 is SGDLS and CDR2 is YYNGEE.

This sequence joins TRBV11-3 and TRBJ2-1; 13 nucleotides agree with TRBD2. There are 17 residues in the CDR3. The junction had 10 bases not matched to a gene; V was cut back by 5 bases and J by 6 bases. The V gene's germline CDR1 is SGHNT and CDR2 YENEEA. CDR3 residues: CASSLVEGLAGLNEQFF. As DNA, the CDR3 is TGTGCCAGCAGCCTAGTCGAGGGACTAGCGGGACTCAATGAGCAGTTCTTC.

V is TRBV7-3 and J is TRBJ2-1, with D possibly being TRBD2 (5 bases). Germline CDR1 SGHTA, CDR2 FQGTGA. The CDR3 is made up of 13 amino acids. The V end was cut by 3 bases, the J end by 7 bases, with 10 bases between. This chain's CDR3 is CASSLGPGNEQFF. The CDR3 coding sequence is TGTGCCAGCAGCTTGGGTCCGGGGAATGAGCAGTTCTTC.

The V call is TRBV7-9, the J call TRBJ2-1; D ambiguous. Trimming took 0 bases from V and 13 from J, leaving 7 bases between them. The CDR3 extends over 11 amino acids. Germline assignment: CDR1 SEHNR and CDR2 FQNEAQ (reference sequence). CDR3 amino acids: CASSLAHPQFF. The CDR3 DNA reads TGTGCCAGCAGCTTAGCACACCCCCAGTTCTTC. Drawing the rest from reference TRBV7-9 and TRBJ2-1, the complete variable domain is DTGVSQNPRHKITKRGQNVTFRCDPISEHNRLYWYRQTLGQGPEFLTYFQNEAQLEKSRLLSDRFSAERPKGSFSTLEIQRTEQGDSAMYLCASSLAHPQFFGPGTRLTVL.

This rearrangement joins TRBV6-6 to TRBJ2-1; TRBD2 might be the D (6 bases). V was shortened by 0 bases and J by 9 bases, with 6 bases between the two germline ends. The germline CDR1 and CDR2 sequences are MNHNY and SVGAGI (reference sequence). This CDR3 has 12 amino acids. The CDR3 region has the DNA TGTGCCAGCAGTTACTCGGAGGGTGAGCAGTTCTTC. Translation: CASSYSEGEQFF.

The chain joins TRBV18 to TRBJ2-7, with 7 positions matching TRBD2. V shed 0 bases and J 3 bases; nucleotides not matched to a gene: 5. The CDR3 loop spans 15 amino acids. Germline CDR1 reads KGHSH; CDR2 reads LQKENI. For the CDR3, the DNA is TGTGCCAGCTCACCACCTAGTGGCGGGGGCTACGAGCAGTACTTC. It encodes CASSPPSGGGYEQYF.

The chain has TRBV9 and TRBJ2-7, with D possibly matching TRBD2 (6 bases). Trimming left V 1 base short and J 4 bases short, with 15 bases between. Germline CDR1 reads SGDLS; CDR2 reads YYNGEE. The CDR3 contains 15 residues. DNA for the CDR3: TGTGCCAGCAGCGTATCCGGGGTAGCGGCGTACGAGCAGTACTTC. Amino acids: CASSVSGVAAYEQYF.

The V gene is TRBV6-5, the J gene TRBJ1-2; 9 bases fit TRBD1. The CDR3 has 15 amino acids. From germline, CDR1 is MNHEY and CDR2 SVGAGI. The J segment lost 2 bases and the V segment lost 4 bases, leaving 5 bases of the junction unmatched. The CDR3 DNA reads TGTGCCAGCAGTTCCACAGGGACAGGGAACTATGGCTACACCTTC. The encoded protein is CASSSTGTGNYGYTF.

The gene calls are TRBV6-4 and TRBJ1-1; 7 bases map to TRBD1. The CDR3 runs to 16 residues. Unmatched junction bases numbered 6, after V lost 2 bases and J lost 0 bases. CDR1 and CDR2 (germline): MRHNA, SNTAGT. The CDR3 region has the DNA TGTGCCAGCAGTGACAAACAGGGGAGCATGAACACTGAAGCTTTCTTT. This translates into CASSDKQGSMNTEAFF.

A single count supports this clone. J is TRBJ1-2 and V is TRBV4-1; 8 bases are shared with TRBD1. The CDR3 is made up of 15 amino acids. V lost 2 bases, J lost 4 bases, and 6 bases stayed unmatched. Per the germline V gene, CDR1 is MGHRA and CDR2 is YSYEKL. The CDR3: CASSQPGGASYGYTF. In DNA, the CDR3 is TGCGCCAGCAGCCAACCAGGGGGCGCCAGCTATGGCTACACCTTC.

The chain joins TRBV4-1 to TRBJ2-3; D perhaps matches TRBD2 (6 bases). Trimming pared 5 bases from V and 0 bases from J, leaving 15 bases between. The CDR3 length is 16 residues. The germline gives CDR1 MGHRA, CDR2 YSYEKL. The CDR3 sequence is CASSSLREASTDTQYF. The CDR3 DNA is TGCGCCAGCAGCTCGTTGCGGGAAGCTAGCACAGATACGCAGTATTTT.

The chain couples TRBV4-1 to TRBJ2-1; TRBD2 matches at 13 bases. The CDR3 contains 15 residues. Trimming took 4 bases from V and 9 from J; bases not matched to a gene: 6. The germline V gene has CDR1 MGHRA and CDR2 YSYEKL. CDR3 DNA: TGCGCCAGCAGCCCCGGACTAGCGGGAGAGGGTGAGCAGTTCTTC. Amino acid sequence: CASSPGLAGEGEQFF.

The chain joins TRBV10-2 to TRBJ2-1, with TRBD2 matching 9 bases. With 7 bases clipped from V and 4 bases from J, the junction kept 5 bases outside the gene matches. CDR1 and CDR2 (germline): WSHSY, SAAADI. CDR3 length: 14 residues. The CDR3 DNA is TGCGCCAGCACGGCGGGGGGGCCTTACAATGAGCAGTTCTTC. Translated: CASTAGGPYNEQFF.

The count of this clone is one. The V call is TRBV5-1, the J call TRBJ2-7; possibly TRBD1 for D (6 bases). The CDR3 runs to 14 residues. Germline CDR1 reads SGHRS; CDR2 reads YFSETQ. The V end lost 6 bases, the J end lost 2 bases, and 15 bases lay between the germline ends. The CDR3 region is CASTTTTGPYEQYF. DNA for the CDR3: TGCGCCAGCACCACTACCACAGGGCCCTACGAGCAGTACTTC.

V is TRBV12-5 and J is TRBJ2-5, with TRBD2 identical over 7 bases. V trimming: 5 bases; J trimming: 2 bases; junction bases outside the gene matches: 8. This CDR3 has 15 amino acids. Germline V gives CDR1 LGHNT, CDR2 FRNRAP. This CDR3 is CASGRGLLQQETQYF. The CDR3 DNA follows: TGTGCTAGTGGTAGGGGACTACTGCAACAAGAGACCCAGTACTTC.

The chain joins TRBV6-2 or TRBV6-3 to TRBJ2-7; 9 nucleotides align to TRBD1. CDR1 MNHEY and CDR2 SVGEGT come from the germline V gene. The V segment lost 6 bases and the J segment 6 bases; nucleotides outside the gene matches: 12. The CDR3 contains 15 residues. The CDR3 spells CASSLTGTGRLEQYF. The DNA for the CDR3 is TGTGCCAGCAGCTTGACCGGGACAGGGCGGCTCGAGCAGTACTTC.

The chain employs TRBV5-1 and TRBJ2-4, with D perhaps TRBD2 (7 bases). CDR1 and CDR2 from the germline V gene are SGHRS and YFSETQ. The CDR3 spans 12 residues. V was pared by 5 bases and J by 8 bases, with 11 bases between. CDR3 DNA sequence: TGCGCCAGCAGTTCGGGGGGCGACATTCAGTACTTC. Amino acids: CASSSGGDIQYF.

This rearrangement joins TRBV28 to TRBJ2-2, with TRBD1 matching over 8 bases. The CDR3 length is 15 residues. Germline CDR1 reads MDHEN; CDR2 reads SYDVKM. The trim removed 6 bases at V and 4 bases at J, leaving 7 bases unmatched. In DNA, the CDR3 is TGTGCCAGCAGCTCAGGGGGCTTAGGCACCGGGGAGCTGTTTTTT. It yields the protein CASSSGGLGTGELFF.

This clone was recorded once. V and J are TRBV4-1 and TRBJ1-1; possible D gene TRBD1, 6 bases. The CDR3 runs 18 residues. Germline CDR1 and CDR2: MGHRA and YSYEKL. V was trimmed by 2 bases and J by 1 base, leaving 20 bases between them. DNA of the CDR3: TGCGCCAGCAGCCAAAGGAGGTCAGGGGCACGAGGGAACACTGAAGCTTTCTTT. Its protein product is CASSQRRSGARGNTEAFF.

The V call is TRBV5-4, the J call TRBJ1-2; 8 bases fit TRBD1. The trim removed 3 bases at V and 4 bases at J, leaving 5 bases unmatched. The CDR3 contains 14 residues. Germline assignment: CDR1 SGHNT and CDR2 YYREEE (reference sequence). The CDR3 DNA sequence: TGTGCCAGCAGCTATAACGGACAGGGCTATGGCTACACCTTC. Protein sequence: CASSYNGQGYGYTF.

The chain combines TRBV5-6 with TRBJ2-1; 7 nucleotides agree with TRBD1. J gave up 7 bases and V 4 bases, and 11 bases lay outside the gene matches. Germline V gene data show CDR1 as SGHDT and CDR2 as YYEEEE. The CDR3 loop spans 15 amino acids. DNA of the CDR3: TGTGCCAGCAGCCGAAGACAGGGTACACTAAATGAGCAGTTCTTC. It codes for CASSRRQGTLNEQFF.

This chain joins TRBV5-4 and TRBJ1-1; 8 bases line up with TRBD1. V was clipped by 6 bases and J by 4 bases; unmatched bases: 8. This CDR3 has 14 residues. CDR1 is SGHNT and CDR2 is YYREEE in the germline V gene (reference sequence). The DNA of the CDR3 is TGTGCCAGCACCCCAGGGGGCCAGGCCACTGAAGCTTTCTTT. Amino acids: CASTPGGQATEAFF.

The chain combines TRBV5-1 with TRBJ1-1, with 8 bases fitting TRBD1. The V gene end was trimmed by 0 bases and the J gene end by 1 base; junction bases not matched to a gene: 2. Germline CDR1 reads SGHRS; CDR2 reads YFSETQ. The CDR3 loop spans 15 amino acids. The CDR3 spells CASSLVGTGNTEAFF. The CDR3 DNA reads as TGCGCCAGCAGCTTGGTCGGGACAGGGAACACTGAAGCTTTCTTT.

J is TRBJ1-5 and V is TRBV19; perhaps TRBD1 as D (6 bases). In germline, CDR1 is LNHDA, CDR2 SQIVND (reference sequence). With 5 bases removed from V and 3 bases from J, the gap between germline ends came to 20 bases. The CDR3 is 17 amino acids. The CDR3 protein is CASSSITGNRDNQPQHF. CDR3 nucleotide sequence: TGTGCCAGTAGTTCGATCACAGGGAATAGAGACAATCAGCCCCAGCATTTT. The complete variable domain, with remaining parts taken from reference TRBV19 and TRBJ1-5, reads DGGITQSPKYLFRKEGQNVTLSCEQNLNHDAMYWYRQDPGQGLRLIYYSQIVNDFQKGDIAEGYSVSREKKESFPLTVTSAQKNPTAFYLCASSSITGNRDNQPQHFGDGTRLSIL.

The chain couples TRBV9 to TRBJ2-7; 8 bases line up with TRBD1. CDR3 length: 17 residues. Germline loops: CDR1 SGDLS, CDR2 YYNGEE. V lost 7 bases to trimming and J lost 0 bases; unmatched junction nucleotides: 15. The CDR3 coding sequence is TGTGCCAGCGCCCCGGGCCCGGGACAGGCCTTCTCCTACGAGCAGTACTTC. It translates to CASAPGPGQAFSYEQYF.

V gene TRBV4-3 combines with J gene TRBJ2-1; TRBD2 matches 16 bases. The length of the CDR3 is 20 residues. J lost 6 bases, V lost 0 bases, and 11 bases had no gene match. Germline V gives CDR1 LGHNA, CDR2 YSLEER. CDR3 amino acids: CASSQDRGTSGRAKANEQFF. CDR3 bases: TGCGCCAGCAGCCAAGATCGCGGGACTAGCGGGAGGGCCAAGGCCAATGAGCAGTTCTTC.